Following are 10 T cell receptor beta chains from one sample sequenced in a study of blood T cells in healthy people across ages. For the second PCR, which ran for about 6 to 11 cycles, a sample-barcoded 5' primer and a J-beta primer mix were used. TCRdb redid the calling of the 5' RACE reads with MiXCR, one entry per CDR3 protein. The data hold some 640,000 distinct CDR3 sequences, with approximately 30% observed a single time. The sequencing input was blood. Source of these receptors: a woman aged 80 or over in good health.

The genes are TRBV15 and TRBJ2-1; 10 bases are a match to TRBD2. In germline, CDR1 is LNHNV, CDR2 YYDKDF (reference sequence). This CDR3 is 16 amino acids long. Trimming cost V 5 bases and J 4 bases; bases outside gene matches: 8. DNA for the CDR3: TGTGCCACCAGCCAAGAACTTAGCGGGGGGTACAATGAGCAGTTCTTC. Residues: CATSQELSGGYNEQFF.

Only one count was recorded for this clonotype. Lacking the conserved final phenylalanine or tryptophan, this CDR3 likely reflects a read error. V usage is TRBV6-5 and J usage is TRBJ1-2; D gene unclear. There are 14 residues in the CDR3. V lost 0 bases, J lost 4 bases, and 9 bases lay in between. CDR1 is MNHEY, CDR2 SVGAGI, per germline. As DNA, the CDR3 is TGTGCCAGCAGTTACTCAGGAGGCGGCTATGGCTACACCTGC. Residues: CASSYSGGGYGYTC.

This clonotype was counted at least ten times. The chain is built from TRBV10-3 and TRBJ2-5, with 8 bases aligning to TRBD2. The CDR3 is 13 residues long. Trimming at V came to 8 bases and at J to 2 bases, leaving 4 bases not matched to a gene. CDR1 is ENHRY, CDR2 SYGVKD, per germline. The CDR3: CAIGLAGQETQYF. Written as DNA, the CDR3 is TGTGCCATCGGACTAGCAGGACAAGAGACCCAGTACTTC.

This clonotype showed up just a few times. The V call is TRBV21-1, the J call TRBJ2-5; the table's TRBD1 call for D was not verified on the DNA. TRBV21-1 counts as a pseudogene. This CDR3 region has 18 residues. As DNA, the CDR3 is TGTGCCAGCAGCAAAGAGGAGAAGCGGGACACCCCCGCGGAGACCCAGTACTTC. Encoded protein: CASSKEEKRDTPAETQYF.

Only a few counts were recorded for this clonotype. V and J are TRBV6-6 and TRBJ1-5, with D perhaps TRBD1 (5 bases). Germline V lookup: CDR1 MNHNY, CDR2 SVGAGI (reference sequence). This CDR3 contains 17 residues. Between the trimmed V and J ends, which lost 4 bases and 0 bases, there was a span of 16 bases. CDR3 residues: CASSFRGPSNSNQPQHF. The DNA of the CDR3 is TGTGCCAGCAGTTTTAGGGGACCTTCGAATAGCAATCAGCCCCAGCATTTT.

To note about this clonotype: A single base separates this from a much larger clone, so it may be a read error. The rearrangement links TRBV7-2 to TRBJ2-3; TRBD1 matches 10 bases. The trim removed 1 base at V and 10 bases at J, leaving 11 bases unmatched. From germline, CDR1 is SGHTA and CDR2 FQGNSA. The CDR3 totals 16 residues. In DNA, the CDR3 is TGTGCCAGCAGCTTAGATCTGGGACAGGGGAGGGATGCGCAGTATTTT. Translating it yields CASSLDLGQGRDAQYF.

This clonotype was detected ten times or more. V is TRBV7-2 and J is TRBJ2-7, with TRBD2 matching 7 bases. V trimming: 7 bases; J trimming: 0 bases; junction bases outside the gene matches: 9. Looked up from germline, CDR1 is SGHTA and CDR2 is FQGNSA. This CDR3 comprises 15 residues. The CDR3 here is CASTLASGTSYEQYF. In DNA form, the CDR3 reads TGTGCCAGCACCCTCGCTAGCGGAACCTCCTACGAGCAGTACTTC.

The chain recombines TRBV5-4 with TRBJ1-2; D uncertain. CDR3 length: 14 amino acids. Deletions cut 3 bases from V and 2 bases from J, with 11 bases between. Germline CDR1 and CDR2: SGHNT and YYREEE (reference sequence). The CDR3 sequence is CASSSIGSNYGYTF. CDR3 bases: TGTGCCAGCAGCTCCATAGGGAGCAACTATGGCTACACCTTC.

This clonotype has ten or more counts. The chain links TRBV18 to TRBJ2-3, with unresolved D. The CDR3 consists of 13 residues. With 2 bases removed from V and 2 bases from J, the gap between germline ends came to 5 bases. Per germline, CDR1 KGHSH and CDR2 LQKENI. CDR3 residues: CASSPTNTDTQYF. The CDR3 DNA reads TGTGCCAGCTCACCAACTAACACAGATACGCAGTATTTT.

This rearrangement joins TRBV5-1 to TRBJ2-1; 10 positions match TRBD2. The V gene's germline CDR1 is SGHRS and CDR2 YFSETQ. The V segment lost 3 bases and the J segment 10 bases; nucleotides outside the gene matches: 7. The CDR3 covers 14 residues. The CDR3 DNA sequence: TGCGCCAGCAGCTCAGCGGGGGGGTACGTCGAGCAGTTCTTC. Its protein is CASSSAGGYVEQFF.